These T cell receptor beta chains were read from a single sample in a study of blood T cell repertoires in COVID-19. The protocol was immunoSEQ multiplex PCR, while the TCRdb copy is restricted to in-frame clones and leaves out a portion. Of 650,000 to 800,000 clones in the sample, around 89% were seen once. Input material: peripheral blood. Receptors originate from a woman between 18 and 30 years old with acute or convalescent COVID-19. Both conserved end residues are part of each CDR3. D genes are given only for firm matches. Size tells how often a clone was seen (once, few, many) or the class of an expanded clone, and some rows leave it out.

clone_size d_call j_call cdr3_length v_call cdr3_nt cdr3_aa
. . TRBJ1-2 12 TRBV24-1 TGTGCCACCAGTGCGATCGGGTATGGCTACACCTTC CATSAIGYGYTF
. . TRBJ1-6 15 TRBV28 TGTGCCAGCCTTAAAACCAGCTCCTATAATTCACCCCTCCACTTT CASLKTSSYNSPLHF
. . TRBJ2-7 12 TRBV11-1 TGTGCCAGCAGCTTCGCTAGGGGCGAGCAGTACTTC CASSFARGEQYF
. TRBD1 TRBJ1-4 18 TRBV30 TGTGCCTGGAGCCGGGACAGGGGATTTTCGAAAACTAATGAAAAACTGTTTTTT CAWSRDRGFSKTNEKLFF
. . TRBJ2-3 15 TRBV19 TGTGCCAGTAGTATACGACTAGGATTGAGGGATACGCAGTATTTT CASSIRLGLRDTQYF
. . TRBJ2-7 13 TRBV4-1 TGCGCCAGCAGCCTAAGGGGCTCCTACGAGCAGTACTTC CASSLRGSYEQYF
. . TRBJ1-2 16 TRBV28 TGTGCCAGCAGGACGATTTCGGGGAGAGGAAACTATGGCTACACCTTC CASRTISGRGNYGYTF
. . TRBJ1-2 13 TRBV7-3 TGTGCCAGCAGCTTACAACAGGGTAATGACTACACCTTC CASSLQQGNDYTF
. TRBD1 TRBJ1-3 15 TRBV9 TGTGCCAGCTCCTCACCAGGGGGCAGAAGAAACACCATATATTTT CASSSPGGRRNTIYF
few TRBD2 TRBJ2-7 14 TRBV4-1 TGCGCCAGCAGCCAAGCTCCGGGGGGCTACGAGCAGTACTTC CASSQAPGGYEQYF
once . TRBJ1-2 13 TRBV12-3/TRBV12-4 TGTGCCAGCAGTTACGCGGGCGGCTATGGCTACACCTTC CASSYAGGYGYTF
. . TRBJ1-1 14 TRBV24-1 TGTGCCACCAGTGATGGGGGCAGGCACACTGAAGCTTTCTTT CATSDGGRHTEAFF
. . TRBJ1-4 14 TRBV3-1/TRBV3-2 TGTGCCAGCAGCCAACCCAGGTTCGGTGAAAAACTGTTTTTT CASSQPRFGEKLFF
. . TRBJ2-3 17 TRBV7-3 TGTGCCAGCAGCTTAATAGGGGGTGGGTACCCCACAGATACGCAGTATTTT CASSLIGGGYPTDTQYF
. . TRBJ1-3 18 TRBV9 TGTGCCAGCAGCGTAGCTATCGGGGGTTATCTCTCTGGAAACACCATATATTTT CASSVAIGGYLSGNTIYF
. . TRBJ1-3 14 TRBV7-2 TGTGCCAGCAGCTTGCAGGGTTCTGGAAACACCATATATTTT CASSLQGSGNTIYF
. TRBD1 TRBJ2-7 16 TRBV19 TGTGCCAGTAGTATAGGTGGGAGGACAGGGGCCCACGAGCAGTACTTC CASSIGGRTGAHEQYF
. . TRBJ1-5 19 TRBV6-1 TGTGCCAGCAGTGTTCTTCTCGGGGTGGAGGGGATTAGCAATCAGCCCCAGCATTTT CASSVLLGVEGISNQPQHF
. . TRBJ1-4 14 TRBV6-5 TGTGCCAGCAGTTACGCGGGTCACGGTGAAAAACTGTTTTTT CASSYAGHGEKLFF
. TRBD1 TRBJ2-7 15 TRBV5-6 TGTGCCAGCAGCCCGGACAGGGACTTCTCCTACGAGCAGTACTTC CASSPDRDFSYEQYF
. TRBD1 TRBJ2-7 13 TRBV19 TGTGCCAGTTCAGTGGGACAGACCTACGAGCAGTACTTC CASSVGQTYEQYF
once TRBD2 TRBJ2-7 15 TRBV7-3 TGTGCCAGCAGCTCTAGCGGGGGGGCCGGATACGAGCAGTACTTC CASSSSGGAGYEQYF
. . TRBJ1-4 14 TRBV28 TGTGCCAGCAGTCCGGACAGACCAAATGAAAAACTGTTTTTT CASSPDRPNEKLFF
. . TRBJ1-1 16 TRBV14 TGTGCCAGCAGCCAAGAAAATAGGGGTCTTAACACTGAAGCTTTCTTT CASSQENRGLNTEAFF
. . TRBJ1-4 17 TRBV24-1 TGTGCCACCCTCTCTCCCATGGGGCCCGTGATTAATGAAAAACTGTTTTTT CATLSPMGPVINEKLFF
once . TRBJ1-5 14 TRBV2 TGTGCCAGCAGCCCTGACAGTTTCAATCAGCCCCAGCATTTT CASSPDSFNQPQHF
. TRBD1 TRBJ2-7 14 TRBV5-5 TGTGCCAGCAGCTTGTACGACAGGGGGCTTGAGCAGTACTTC CASSLYDRGLEQYF
. . TRBJ2-3 15 TRBV18 TGTGCCAGCTCACCAAATCTATCCGGTATGGATACGCAGTATTTT CASSPNLSGMDTQYF
once TRBD2 TRBJ2-2 13 TRBV6-5 TGTGCCAGCAGTTTAGCGGGGGCCGGGGAGCTGTTTTTT CASSLAGAGELFF
once . TRBJ1-2 15 TRBV6-5 TGTGCCAGCAGTTACCTAAGGGAGGGACACTATGGCTACACCTTC CASSYLREGHYGYTF
. . TRBJ2-1 15 TRBV6-2/TRBV6-3 TGTGCCAGCAGTTACTCTGGGCGGGGAGACAATGAGCAGTTCTTC CASSYSGRGDNEQFF
. TRBD1 TRBJ1-1 15 TRBV7-9 TGTGCCAGCAGCTCAGGATCCCGGGACAGGGCAATAGCTTTCTTT CASSSGSRDRAIAFF
. TRBD2 TRBJ2-5 16 TRBV9 TGTGCCAGCAGCCAGCTAGCGGGGGGGCCCGGGGAGACCCAGTACTTC CASSQLAGGPGETQYF
. . TRBJ2-1 15 TRBV7-2 TGTGCAAGCAGCCCGTCACGGAGCGTCTACAATGAGCAGTTCTTC CASSPSRSVYNEQFF
. TRBD1 TRBJ1-2 14 TRBV19 TGTGCCAGTAGTCTGCGACAGGGAGATTGGGGCTACACCTTC CASSLRQGDWGYTF
. . TRBJ1-4 15 TRBV4-1 TGCGCCAGCAGCCAAGAGAACGACCGGGGAGGAGTGGTGTTTTTT CASSQENDRGGVVFF
. . TRBJ1-2 14 TRBV30 TGTGCCTGGAGTACCCCAGGGGTATACTATGGCTACACCTTC CAWSTPGVYYGYTF
. . TRBJ1-1 13 TRBV30 TGTGCCTGGAGTGGACAGTTTAACACTGAAGCTTTCTTT CAWSGQFNTEAFF
. . TRBJ1-2 14 TRBV5-6 TGTGCCAGCAGCTACGGCCAGGGGACCTATGGCTACACCTTC CASSYGQGTYGYTF
. TRBD1 TRBJ1-2 15 TRBV4-1 TGCGCCAGCAGCCAATCGACAGGGGTTGTCTATGGCTACACCTTC CASSQSTGVVYGYTF
once TRBD1 TRBJ2-5 15 TRBV7-9 TGTGCCAGCAGCTTCGACGTGGACAGGTTTGGGTCCCAGTACTTC CASSFDVDRFGSQYF
. TRBD1 TRBJ2-7 15 TRBV24-1 TGTGCCACCAGTCATTCCCGGGACAGAGCCTACGAGCAGTACTTC CATSHSRDRAYEQYF
. . TRBJ2-7 15 TRBV5-6 TGTGCCAGCAGCTTGCGGGGAGGTTCTCGCCACGAGCAGTACTTC CASSLRGGSRHEQYF
. . TRBJ1-1 13 TRBV27 TGTGCCAGCAGTTTATCGGCCCACACTGAAGCTTTCTTT CASSLSAHTEAFF
. . TRBJ1-1 14 TRBV2 TGTGCCAGCAGTGAAGTTTCCGGGTCGGGAGTAGCTTTCTTT CASSEVSGSGVAFF
. TRBD2 TRBJ2-7 15 TRBV7-9 TGTGCCAGCAGCTTAGCAGCGGGGGGGAAATACGAGCAGTACTTC CASSLAAGGKYEQYF
. . TRBJ1-3 14 TRBV28 TGTGCCAGCAGTTTGACGAGGGCCGGAAACACCATATATTTT CASSLTRAGNTIYF
. . TRBJ1-5 12 TRBV10-3 TGTGCCATCAGTGAGGGCTATCAGCCCCAGCATTTT CAISEGYQPQHF